This entry lists 24 T cell receptor beta chains sequenced from one sample in a study of regulatory T cells in long-lasting Graves disease. CDR3 regions were amplified by Arm-PCR using iRepertoire HTBI primers to build TCR beta libraries. A single record per CDR3 protein comes from TCRdb applying MiXCR to the multiplex PCR reads. The table records approximately 350,000 distinct CDR3 sequences, roughly a sixth of them present only once. As for time point: newly diagnosed GD, antithyroid drugs for less than 3 months. RNA extracted from PBMCs served as the sequencing template. The same sample was also studied in work on T cells in Graves' hyperthyroidism and ophthalmopathy.

Sample: peripheral blood mononuclear cells (PBMCs), taken at new diagnosis, from a patient treated with antithyroid drugs. Every receptor here comes from a man between 35 and 55 years old with Graves disease.

This clonotype was detected ten times or more. J is TRBJ2-5 and V is TRBV2; the D is unclear. In germline, CDR1 is SNHLY, CDR2 FYNNEI. The CDR3 sequence is 14 residues long. Trimming removed 1 base from V and 5 bases from J, with 11 bases in between. CDR3 in amino acids: CASSEVGFGETQYF. The CDR3 bases are TGTGCCAGCAGTGAAGTAGGGTTCGGGGAGACCCAGTACTTC. The whole variable domain, remainder taken from reference TRBV2 and TRBJ2-5, is EPEVTQTPSHQVTQMGQEVILRCVPISNHLYFYWYRQILGQKVEFLVSFYNNEISEKSEIFDDQFSVERPDGSNFTLKIRSTKLEDSAMYFCASSEVGFGETQYFGPGTRLLVL.

The table lists this clonotype with many counts. At one end the junction does not follow the germline gene, possibly because of a read error. The rearrangement joins TRBV5-1 to TRBJ2-3, with D tentatively TRBD1 (5 bases). CDR1 and CDR2 (germline): SGHRS, YFSETQ. The CDR3 is 13 residues long. The DNA for the CDR3 is TGTGCCAGCAGCTTAGATCAGGGAGATACGCAGTATTTT. It translates to CASSLDQGDTQYF.

Worth noting for this clonotype: One end of the junction varies from germline; a read error may be responsible. The V gene is TRBV10-3, the J gene TRBJ2-7, with TRBD1 matching over 8 bases. Germline loops: CDR1 ENHRY, CDR2 SYGVKD. This CDR3 region has 14 residues. The CDR3 DNA reads as TGTGCCATCAGTGGGACAGGGAACCCCTACAAGCAGTACTTC. Its protein is CAISGTGNPYKQYF.

This clonotype showed up many times. The V gene is TRBV20-1, the J gene TRBJ1-3, with TRBD1 matching over 12 bases. The CDR3 sequence is 14 residues long. In germline, CDR1 is DFQATT, CDR2 SNEGSKA (reference sequence). J lost 7 bases, V lost 3 bases, and 4 bases had no gene match. The CDR3, as DNA: TGCAGTGCTAGCAAGGGACAGGGGGCGAACACCATATATTTT. Translation: CSASKGQGANTIYF.

This clonotype came up many times. The rearrangement joins TRBV12-3 or TRBV12-4 to TRBJ2-3; 9 bases align to TRBD2. With V trimmed by 7 bases and J by 5 bases, 10 bases remained unmatched. The CDR3 extends over 15 amino acids. For the CDR3, the DNA is TGTGCCAGCACCCATGACGCGGGGGGGCTAGATACGCAGTATTTT. It is translated as CASTHDAGGLDTQYF.

This chain joins TRBV30 and TRBJ1-2; D is perhaps TRBD1 (5 bases). The CDR3 has 12 residues. V gave up 1 base and J gave up 13 bases, with 16 bases separating them. In germline, CDR1 is GTSNPN, CDR2 SVGIG (reference sequence). The CDR3 DNA follows: TGTGCCTGGAGTGCCCCACAACAGGTCTGCACCTTC. Amino acids: CAWSAPQQVCTF.

At least ten counts were recorded for this clonotype. The rearrangement links TRBV28 to TRBJ2-3; either TRBD1 or TRBD2 may fit D (5 bases each). The germline V gene encodes CDR1 MDHEN and CDR2 SYDVKM. The V and J ends lost 6 bases and 0 bases respectively, with 13 bases between them. The CDR3 totals 15 residues. In nucleotides, the CDR3 is TGTGCCAGCAGCAACCCGGGACGAAGCACAGATACGCAGTATTTT. Its translation is CASSNPGRSTDTQYF.

This clonotype was seen repeatedly, ten times or more. This chain joins TRBV18 and TRBJ2-7; 9 bases agree with TRBD1. The junction had 6 bases not matched to a gene; V was cut back by 4 bases and J by 2 bases. The CDR3 is 15 amino acids. Germline assignment: CDR1 KGHSH and CDR2 LQKENI. DNA for the CDR3: TGTGCCAGCTCACAAGACAGGGGGGCCCCCTACGAGCAGTACTTC. It specifies CASSQDRGAPYEQYF.

This clonotype was recorded at least ten times. The rearrangement joins TRBV9 to TRBJ2-3; D not resolved. CDR1 and CDR2 (germline): SGDLS, YYNGEE. The ends were cut back, 0 bases at V and 0 bases at J, with 11 bases in the middle. CDR3 size: 16 residues. CDR3 in amino acids: CASSVVSGGSTDTQYF. Written as DNA, the CDR3 is TGTGCCAGCAGCGTAGTCTCTGGTGGCAGCACAGATACGCAGTATTTT.

In this sample, this clonotype turned up many times. The rearrangement links TRBV7-2 to TRBJ2-7; TRBD2 might be the D (6 bases). CDR1 and CDR2 (germline): SGHTA, FQGNSA. V lost 1 base and J lost 6, with 19 bases in between. The length of the CDR3 is 16 residues. The CDR3 coding sequence is TGTGCCAGCAGCTTAGTTCCTAGCGCTCCCCTCCTCGAGCAGTACTTC. Protein: CASSLVPSAPLLEQYF.

This clonotype was recorded at least ten times. This chain links TRBV28 with TRBJ1-6; weak D call: TRBD1 (6 bases). From germline, CDR1 is MDHEN and CDR2 SYDVKM. CDR3 size: 14 residues. V was shortened by 5 bases and J by 8 bases, with 13 bases between the two germline ends. The DNA for the CDR3 is TGTGCCAGCAGTCCACTTACAGGGTATTCACCCCTCCACTTT. Its protein product is CASSPLTGYSPLHF.

The rearrangement links TRBV7-2 to TRBJ2-2, with a weak D call TRBD2 (6 bases). Germline V CDR1 and CDR2: SGHTA, FQGNSA. The V end was cut by 0 bases, the J end by 8 bases, with 13 bases between. The CDR3 contains 15 residues. The CDR3: CASSLAAEGMGELFF. CDR3 nucleotides: TGTGCCAGCAGCTTAGCGGCGGAGGGGATGGGGGAGCTGTTTTTT.

The gene calls are TRBV11-2 and TRBJ1-6, with TRBD1 matching over 8 bases. Trimming at V came to 4 bases and at J to 9 bases, leaving 8 bases not matched to a gene. The CDR3 has 15 amino acids. CDR1 is SGHAT, CDR2 FQNNGV, per germline. This CDR3 is CASSSDRGTFSPLHF. The CDR3 DNA is TGTGCCAGCAGCTCAGACAGGGGCACCTTTTCACCCCTCCACTTT.

V and J are TRBV24-1 and TRBJ2-1, with 7 bases identical to TRBD1. There are 16 residues in the CDR3. With 5 bases clipped from V and 2 bases from J, the junction kept 8 bases outside the gene matches. Germline loops: CDR1 KGHDR, CDR2 SFDVKD. The CDR3, as DNA: TGTGCCACCAGTGGGGTTACAGGGGCCCCCTACAATGAGCAGTTCTTC. This gives the protein CATSGVTGAPYNEQFF.

V usage is TRBV12-3 or TRBV12-4 and J usage is TRBJ1-2, with D possibly TRBD1 on 5 matching bases. Trimming left V 3 bases short and J 5 bases short, with 13 bases between. The CDR3 spans 14 residues. The CDR3: CASSLDVGGYGYTF. The CDR3 bases are TGTGCCAGCAGTTTGGACGTTGGGGGGTATGGCTACACCTTC.

This clonotype showed up just a few times. The rearrangement uses TRBV20-1 and TRBJ1-1; TRBD1 aligns across 8 bases. The CDR3 covers 16 residues. After removal of 0 bases from V and 1 base from J, the junction contained 7 bases not matched to a gene. Germline assignment: CDR1 DFQATT and CDR2 SNEGSKA (reference sequence). This CDR3 is CSARDGTGGWNTEAFF. The CDR3 region has the DNA TGCAGTGCTAGAGACGGGACAGGCGGTTGGAACACTGAAGCTTTCTTT.

This clonotype has at least ten counts. The genes are TRBV20-1 and TRBJ2-5, with TRBD2 matching over 7 bases. The CDR3 is 13 residues long. Germline CDR1 and CDR2: DFQATT and SNEGSKA (reference sequence). Losses at the gene ends were 7 bases for V and 4 bases for J; bases not matched to a gene: 9. The CDR3, as DNA: TGCAGTGTTTCAGGCGGGGGAGCAGAGACCCAGTACTTC. Residues: CSVSGGGAETQYF.

This clonotype has at least ten counts. V gene TRBV9 combines with J gene TRBJ1-4; 8 bases are a match to TRBD1. Germline-derived CDR1 and CDR2 are SGDLS and YYNGEE. The CDR3 is made up of 16 amino acids. V lost 0 bases, J lost 5 bases, and 6 bases stayed unmatched. CDR3 protein: CASSVGGTGENEKLFF. CDR3 bases: TGTGCCAGCAGCGTAGGGGGGACAGGAGAAAATGAAAAACTGTTTTTT.

This clonotype was detected many times. This sequence joins TRBV20-1 and TRBJ1-1; D is unresolved. The CDR3 has 11 amino acids. Trimming took off 5 bases at V and 5 bases at J, with 9 bases between the two ends. The germline V gene has CDR1 DFQATT and CDR2 SNEGSKA (reference sequence). For the CDR3, the DNA is TGCAGTGCTGAGAGGGCGACTGAAGCTTTCTTT. It specifies CSAERATEAFF.

This clonotype was seen repeatedly, ten times or more. The rearrangement uses TRBV27 and TRBJ2-1; the D gene is possibly TRBD2 (6 bases). The CDR3 contains 16 residues. Between the trimmed V and J ends, which lost 2 bases and 4 bases, there was a span of 15 bases. CDR1 MNHEY and CDR2 SMNVEV come from the germline V gene (reference sequence). The CDR3 coding sequence is TGTGCCAGCAGTTTAGGGAGCCTAGCGCATTACAATGAGCAGTTCTTC. As protein: CASSLGSLAHYNEQFF.

The chain couples TRBV14 to TRBJ2-3; 9 bases line up with TRBD2. Germline loops: CDR1 SGHDN, CDR2 FVKESK. The CDR3 covers 16 residues. After removal of 7 bases from V and 7 bases from J, the junction contained 15 bases not matched to a gene. CDR3 sequence: CASNLLWRGGRNTQYF. CDR3 coding DNA: TGTGCCAGCAACCTGCTATGGCGGGGGGGCCGGAATACGCAGTATTTT. Looking up the rest from reference TRBV14 and TRBJ2-3 gives the full variable domain: EAGVTQFPSHSVIEKGQTVTLRCDPISGHDNLYWYRRVMGKEIKFLLHFVKESKQDESGMPNNRFLAERTGGTYSTLKVQPAELEDSGVYFCASNLLWRGGRNTQYFGPGTRLTVL.

The chain joins TRBV28 to TRBJ2-1, with a possible D match to TRBD1 (6 bases). V shed 6 bases and J shed 5 bases, with 20 bases lying between them. The CDR3 covers 16 residues. From germline, CDR1 is MDHEN and CDR2 SYDVKM. The CDR3 protein is CASSQNPRQADNEQFF. The CDR3 DNA is TGTGCCAGCAGCCAAAACCCCAGACAGGCGGACAATGAGCAGTTCTTC.

This clonotype was counted a few times. The rearrangement uses TRBV4-1 and TRBJ2-6; unclear D gene. Germline CDR1 and CDR2: MGHRA and YSYEKL. The CDR3 spans 16 residues. With 1 base removed from V and 4 bases from J, the gap between germline ends came to 11 bases. The CDR3 sequence: CASSQGIAYGANVLTF. CDR3 sequence (DNA): TGCGCCAGCAGCCAAGGCATCGCGTACGGGGCCAACGTCCTGACTTTC.

This clonotype was counted ten times or more. The chain couples TRBV20-1 to TRBJ1-2; TRBD1 matches 7 bases. Germline trimming cut 5 bases from V and 6 bases from J; bases unmatched to any gene: 12. CDR3 length: 14 amino acids. The germline V gene has CDR1 DFQATT and CDR2 SNEGSKA (reference sequence). CDR3 sequence reads: CSAFINRGRDGYTF. CDR3 nucleotide sequence: TGCAGTGCTTTCATTAACAGGGGACGAGATGGCTACACCTTC.